This T cell receptor beta chain was captured in a study of vaccination and CD4 T cells after COVID-19. Study conclusions and caveats: Spike mono-reactivity was shown by 304 of 307 vaccine-specific clones in convalescent patients.

Sequence data for DNA of cultured CD4+ T cells were generated by the Oncomine TCR Beta short-read assay. In TCRdb, the PCR reads were re-called with MiXCR into one record per CDR3 protein. The sample includes roughly 20,000 distinct CDR3 sequences, roughly 36% seen only once; the top ten take less than 3%. A remark on this clonotype: As yet, its antigen is unknown.

Stated time point: late sampling 161 to 241 days after vaccination in a few convalescent patients. Treatment reported: roughly ten-day PBMC culture with coronavirus spike peptide pools or control peptides (ViraFEST assay). This specimen was CD4+ T cells from blood, cultured in vitro, taken about 7 months after SARS-CoV-2 vaccination. The clonotype comes from a human donor who had recovered from COVID-19.

The CDR3 sequence is CSAREGSGINEQFF. CDR3 nucleotides: TGCAGTGCTAGAGAGGGTAGCGGGATAAATGAGCAGTTCTTC. The chain uses TRBV20-1 and TRBJ2-1, with 8 bases identical to TRBD2. Trimming at V came to 0 bases and at J to 7 bases, leaving 5 bases not matched to a gene. CDR1 DFQATT and CDR2 SNEGSKA come from the germline V gene (reference sequence). CDR3 size: 14 residues.